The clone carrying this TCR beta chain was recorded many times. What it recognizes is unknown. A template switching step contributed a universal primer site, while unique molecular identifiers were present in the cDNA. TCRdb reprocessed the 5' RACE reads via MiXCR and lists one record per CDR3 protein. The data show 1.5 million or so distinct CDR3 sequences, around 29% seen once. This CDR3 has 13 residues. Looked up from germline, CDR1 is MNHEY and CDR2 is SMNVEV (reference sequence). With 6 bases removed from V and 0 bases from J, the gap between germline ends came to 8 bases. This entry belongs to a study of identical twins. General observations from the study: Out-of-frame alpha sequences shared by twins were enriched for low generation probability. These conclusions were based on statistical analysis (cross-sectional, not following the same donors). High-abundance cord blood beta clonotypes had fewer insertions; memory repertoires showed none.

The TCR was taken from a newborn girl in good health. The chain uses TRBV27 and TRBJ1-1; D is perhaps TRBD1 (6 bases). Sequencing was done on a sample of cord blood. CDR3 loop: CASSRDMNTEAFF. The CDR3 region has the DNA TGTGCCAGCAGCCGGGACATGAACACTGAAGCTTTCTTT.